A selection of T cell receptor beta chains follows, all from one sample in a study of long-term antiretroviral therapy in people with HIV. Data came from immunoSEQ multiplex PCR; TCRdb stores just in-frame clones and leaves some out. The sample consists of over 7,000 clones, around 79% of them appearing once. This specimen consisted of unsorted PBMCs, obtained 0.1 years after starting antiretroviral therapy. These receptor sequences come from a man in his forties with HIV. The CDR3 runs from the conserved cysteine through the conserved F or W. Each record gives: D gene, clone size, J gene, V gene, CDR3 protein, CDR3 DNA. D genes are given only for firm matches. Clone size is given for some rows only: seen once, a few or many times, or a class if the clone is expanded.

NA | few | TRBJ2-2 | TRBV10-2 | CASSEQGAGGGELFF | TGCGCCAGCAGTGAGCAGGGGGCGGGAGGCGGGGAGCTGTTTTTT
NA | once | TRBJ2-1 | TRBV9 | CASSTQGGGNEQFF | TGTGCCAGCAGCACCCAGGGAGGGGGTAATGAGCAGTTCTTC
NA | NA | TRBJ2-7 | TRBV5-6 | CASSLARGRRAVYEQYF | TGTGCCAGCAGCTTGGCGCGGGGGCGGCGGGCAGTCTACGAGCAGTACTTC
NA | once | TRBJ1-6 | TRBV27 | CASSYQPGRVKSPLHF | TGTGCCAGCAGTTACCAACCGGGCAGGGTAAAGTCACCCCTCCACTTT
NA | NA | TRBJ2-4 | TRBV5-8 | CASSLSTVLMIAKNIQYF | TGTGCCAGCAGCTTATCAACTGTACTAATGATAGCCAAAAACATTCAGTACTTC
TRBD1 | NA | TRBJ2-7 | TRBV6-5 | CASSPRQGPPYEQYF | TGTGCCAGCAGCCCTCGACAGGGTCCACCCTACGAGCAGTACTTC
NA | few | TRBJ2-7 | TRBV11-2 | CASSLLNTYEQYF | TGTGCCAGCAGCTTACTGAATACCTACGAGCAGTACTTC
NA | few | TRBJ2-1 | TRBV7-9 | CASSLPGGPYNEQFF | TGTGCCAGCAGCTTACCCGGGGGGCCTTACAATGAGCAGTTCTTC
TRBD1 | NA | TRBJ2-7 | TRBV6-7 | CASSYDRGPREQYF | TGTGCCAGCAGTTACGACAGGGGGCCTCGTGAGCAGTACTTC
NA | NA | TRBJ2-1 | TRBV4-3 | CASSQDLADGHYNEQFF | TGCGCCAGCAGCCAAGATTTGGCAGACGGTCATTATAATGAGCAGTTCTTC
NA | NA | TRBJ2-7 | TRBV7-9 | CASSSTGLVGEQYF | TGTGCCAGCAGCTCGACAGGACTAGTGGGGGAGCAGTACTTC
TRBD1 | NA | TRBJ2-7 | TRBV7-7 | CASSLSEGAREQYF | TGTGCCAGCAGCTTGAGTGAGGGGGCAAGGGAGCAGTACTTC
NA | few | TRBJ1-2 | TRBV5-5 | CASSLGRVGTF | TGTGCCAGCAGCTTGGGGAGGGTCGGCACCTTC
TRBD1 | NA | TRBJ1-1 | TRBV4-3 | CASSQDGQGYTEAFF | TGCGCCAGCAGCCAAGATGGACAGGGCTACACTGAAGCTTTCTTT